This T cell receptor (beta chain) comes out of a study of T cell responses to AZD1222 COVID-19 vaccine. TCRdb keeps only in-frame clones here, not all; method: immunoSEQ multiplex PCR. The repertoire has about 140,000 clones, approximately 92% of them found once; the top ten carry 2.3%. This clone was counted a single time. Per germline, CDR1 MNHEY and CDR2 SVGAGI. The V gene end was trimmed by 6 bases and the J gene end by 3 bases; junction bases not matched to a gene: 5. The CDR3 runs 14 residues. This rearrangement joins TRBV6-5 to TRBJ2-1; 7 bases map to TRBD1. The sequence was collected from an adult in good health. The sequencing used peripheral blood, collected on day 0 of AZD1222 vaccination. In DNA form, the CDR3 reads TGTGCCAGCAGCCGGGACAGAAACTACAATGAGCAGTTCTTC. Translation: CASSRDRNYNEQFF.